A selection of T cell receptor beta chains follows, all from one sample in a study of shared clonotypes between healthy human individuals. Assay used: immunoSEQ multiplex PCR; TCRdb lists only in-frame clones, some missing. The sample has 2,500,000 or so clones, around 90% seen once. Sequencing used naive CD4+ T cells sorted from blood. The receptors were gathered from a man between 18 and 35 years old in good health. The CDR3 runs from the conserved cysteine through the conserved F or W. A D gene is named only where the DNA matches it firmly. Rows may omit the clone size; those that give it use once, few, many or a size class.

abundance: .; j_gene: TRBJ2-7; v_gene: TRBV7-6; d_gene: .; CDR3nt: TGTGCCAGCAGCTTAGGAGGGGCCGGGCCACACGTAAGTTACTTC; CDR3aa: CASSLGGAGPHVSYF
abundance: .; j_gene: TRBJ2-7; v_gene: TRBV6-6; d_gene: .; CDR3nt: TGTGCCAGCAGTGGGTTACAGGGACACTCCTACGAGCAGTACTTC; CDR3aa: CASSGLQGHSYEQYF
abundance: .; j_gene: TRBJ1-1; v_gene: TRBV6-5; d_gene: .; CDR3nt: TGTGCCAGCACCCTACGGGGGGGCGCAGGGACTGAAGCTTTCTTT; CDR3aa: CASTLRGGAGTEAFF
abundance: .; j_gene: TRBJ1-3; v_gene: TRBV7-9; d_gene: TRBD1; CDR3nt: TGTGCCAGCCGGACAGGGTCCGGAAACACCATATATTTT; CDR3aa: CASRTGSGNTIYF
abundance: .; j_gene: TRBJ2-3; v_gene: TRBV20-1; d_gene: .; CDR3nt: TGCAGTGCAGGTAGAGATACGCAGTATTTT; CDR3aa: CSAGRDTQYF
abundance: .; j_gene: TRBJ2-5; v_gene: TRBV28; d_gene: .; CDR3nt: TGTGCCAGCAGTCAAAGGGAGACCCAGTACTTC; CDR3aa: CASSQRETQYF
abundance: .; j_gene: TRBJ2-3; v_gene: TRBV2; d_gene: TRBD2; CDR3nt: TGTGCCAGGAGCAACGCGGGGGGGAGGGCAGATACGCAGTATTTT; CDR3aa: CARSNAGGRADTQYF
abundance: .; j_gene: TRBJ2-1; v_gene: TRBV27; d_gene: .; CDR3nt: TGTGCCAGCAGTTTTTCAAGTTTGGGGGGGCCCTACAATGAGCAGTTCTTC; CDR3aa: CASSFSSLGGPYNEQFF
abundance: .; j_gene: TRBJ2-1; v_gene: TRBV10-3; d_gene: .; CDR3nt: TGTGCCATCAGATCCGACAGGAATAGGGATGAGCAGTTCTTC; CDR3aa: CAIRSDRNRDEQFF
abundance: .; j_gene: TRBJ2-3; v_gene: TRBV7-2; d_gene: TRBD2; CDR3nt: TGTGCCAGCAGCTTATCGCTAGCGGGAGGATTCTATAGAGATACGCAGTATTTT; CDR3aa: CASSLSLAGGFYRDTQYF
abundance: .; j_gene: TRBJ1-6; v_gene: TRBV5-1; d_gene: .; CDR3nt: TGCGCCAGCAGCCCTGACCCCTCCTATAATTCACCCCTCCACTTT; CDR3aa: CASSPDPSYNSPLHF
abundance: .; j_gene: TRBJ2-5; v_gene: TRBV7-8; d_gene: TRBD2; CDR3nt: TGTGCCAGCGGAGTGGGACTAGCGCTCCAAGAGACCCAGTACTTC; CDR3aa: CASGVGLALQETQYF
abundance: .; j_gene: TRBJ1-5; v_gene: TRBV18; d_gene: .; CDR3nt: TGTGCCAGCTCACCCGGAGGGTATCAGCCCCAGCATTTT; CDR3aa: CASSPGGYQPQHF
abundance: few; j_gene: TRBJ1-2; v_gene: TRBV9; d_gene: .; CDR3nt: TGTGCCAGCACCCCGGTGCCCGCTAACTATGGCTACACCTTC; CDR3aa: CASTPVPANYGYTF
abundance: .; j_gene: TRBJ2-7; v_gene: TRBV6-1; d_gene: TRBD1; CDR3nt: TGTGCCAGCAGTCTTGATGGGACAGGGACTTACGAGCAGTACTTC; CDR3aa: CASSLDGTGTYEQYF
abundance: .; j_gene: TRBJ1-1; v_gene: TRBV10-2; d_gene: TRBD1; CDR3nt: TGCGCCAGCAGTGAGTCGGCAGGGGGGATGAACACTGAAGCTTTCTTT; CDR3aa: CASSESAGGMNTEAFF
abundance: .; j_gene: TRBJ1-6; v_gene: TRBV11-2; d_gene: .; CDR3nt: TGTGCCAGCAGCCTCGGGGACGGAGTTAATTCACCCCTCCACTTT; CDR3aa: CASSLGDGVNSPLHF
abundance: .; j_gene: TRBJ1-1; v_gene: TRBV5-1; d_gene: TRBD1; CDR3nt: TGCGCCAGCAGCGAGAGGACAGGGGCGGGAAGCACTGAAGCTTTCTTT; CDR3aa: CASSERTGAGSTEAFF
abundance: .; j_gene: TRBJ1-6; v_gene: TRBV6-6; d_gene: .; CDR3nt: TGTGCCAGCAGCCTCAACAGGGATCGCAATTCACCCCTCCACTTT; CDR3aa: CASSLNRDRNSPLHF
abundance: .; j_gene: TRBJ2-3; v_gene: TRBV19; d_gene: .; CDR3nt: TGTGCCAGTCAAGCCGGGAGCCTAGGCACAGATACGCAGTATTTT; CDR3aa: CASQAGSLGTDTQYF
abundance: .; j_gene: TRBJ2-5; v_gene: TRBV5-4; d_gene: .; CDR3nt: TGTGCCAGCAGCTTGGAACATGCGGGAGAGACCCAGTACTTC; CDR3aa: CASSLEHAGETQYF
abundance: .; j_gene: TRBJ1-1; v_gene: TRBV9; d_gene: .; CDR3nt: TGTGCCAGCAGCGTAGACGGGGCAGAGGGGCCGGGCACTGAAGCTTTCTTT; CDR3aa: CASSVDGAEGPGTEAFF
abundance: .; j_gene: TRBJ2-3; v_gene: TRBV5-1; d_gene: TRBD1; CDR3nt: TGCGCCAGCAAGACCGGGACAGGGAAGGATACGCAGTATTTT; CDR3aa: CASKTGTGKDTQYF
abundance: .; j_gene: TRBJ1-4; v_gene: TRBV7-9; d_gene: .; CDR3nt: TGTGCCAGCAGCCTCAGGATGGATAATGAAAAACTGTTTTTT; CDR3aa: CASSLRMDNEKLFF
abundance: .; j_gene: TRBJ2-7; v_gene: TRBV30; d_gene: .; CDR3nt: TGTGCCTGGAGTGTTTCGGGGAAAGGTGGCAGATACGAGCAGTACTTC; CDR3aa: CAWSVSGKGGRYEQYF
abundance: once; j_gene: TRBJ2-1; v_gene: TRBV2; d_gene: .; CDR3nt: TGTGCCAGCACCTTGACTAGATCACCCTACAATGAGCAGTTCTTC; CDR3aa: CASTLTRSPYNEQFF
abundance: .; j_gene: TRBJ2-7; v_gene: TRBV19; d_gene: .; CDR3nt: TGTGCCAGTAGCCTACAGTTTTTGAACTCCTACGAGCAGTACTTC; CDR3aa: CASSLQFLNSYEQYF
abundance: few; j_gene: TRBJ1-6; v_gene: TRBV5-1; d_gene: .; CDR3nt: TGCGCCAGCAGCTTGGAGGGACACAATTCACCCCTCCACTTT; CDR3aa: CASSLEGHNSPLHF
abundance: .; j_gene: TRBJ2-3; v_gene: TRBV5-1; d_gene: .; CDR3nt: TGCGCCAGCACGAGTACGGGGGCTGGCACAGATACGCAGTATTTT; CDR3aa: CASTSTGAGTDTQYF
abundance: .; j_gene: TRBJ1-6; v_gene: TRBV6-6; d_gene: .; CDR3nt: TGTGCCAGCAGTTACGTCCAAAATTCACCCCTCCACTTT; CDR3aa: CASSYVQNSPLHF
abundance: .; j_gene: TRBJ1-1; v_gene: TRBV6-1; d_gene: .; CDR3nt: TGTGCCAGCCAGGAGCGGGTCGAGGGGACTGAAGCTTTCTTT; CDR3aa: CASQERVEGTEAFF
abundance: .; j_gene: TRBJ1-2; v_gene: TRBV16; d_gene: .; CDR3nt: TGTGCCAGCAGCCAATGGGGCAGTGGCTATGGCTACACCTTC; CDR3aa: CASSQWGSGYGYTF
abundance: once; j_gene: TRBJ2-3; v_gene: TRBV2; d_gene: .; CDR3nt: TGTGCCAGCAGTGGTCGCGAGACAGATACGCAGTATTTT; CDR3aa: CASSGRETDTQYF
abundance: .; j_gene: TRBJ2-1; v_gene: TRBV6-4; d_gene: TRBD2; CDR3nt: TGTGCCAGCAGTGATAGCGGGAGGGCCAATGAGCAGTTCTTC; CDR3aa: CASSDSGRANEQFF
abundance: .; j_gene: TRBJ2-4; v_gene: TRBV4-1; d_gene: TRBD2; CDR3nt: TGCGCCAGCAGCCAACAGCTCCCGGGAGGGATAGCCAAAAACATTCAGTACTTC; CDR3aa: CASSQQLPGGIAKNIQYF
abundance: .; j_gene: TRBJ1-4; v_gene: TRBV6-1; d_gene: TRBD1; CDR3nt: TGTGCCAGCCACGGACAGGTCGGGGAAAAACTGTTTTTT; CDR3aa: CASHGQVGEKLFF
abundance: few; j_gene: TRBJ1-4; v_gene: TRBV2; d_gene: TRBD1; CDR3nt: TGTGCCAGCAGGGAGACAGGGCTGGCAACTAATGAAAAACTGTTTTTT; CDR3aa: CASRETGLATNEKLFF
abundance: .; j_gene: TRBJ1-3; v_gene: TRBV6-5; d_gene: .; CDR3nt: TGTGCCAGCAGTTACTGGGCAGGCTCTGGAAACACCATATATTTT; CDR3aa: CASSYWAGSGNTIYF
abundance: .; j_gene: TRBJ1-6; v_gene: TRBV19; d_gene: .; CDR3nt: TGTGCCAGTAGTATAGAACGGACCAGCGGGTCACCCCTCCACTTT; CDR3aa: CASSIERTSGSPLHF
abundance: .; j_gene: TRBJ1-1; v_gene: TRBV2; d_gene: .; CDR3nt: TGTGCCAGCAGTGGACAGCCAATGAACACTGAAGCTTTCTTT; CDR3aa: CASSGQPMNTEAFF
abundance: .; j_gene: TRBJ1-6; v_gene: TRBV4-1; d_gene: TRBD1; CDR3nt: TGCGCCAGCAGCCAGATGACAGGGGTGGTGGTGGCCCTCCACTTT; CDR3aa: CASSQMTGVVVALHF
abundance: .; j_gene: TRBJ2-7; v_gene: TRBV4-2; d_gene: .; CDR3nt: TGTGCCAGCAGCCCAATCGGCGGACTCTCATACGAGCAGTACTTC; CDR3aa: CASSPIGGLSYEQYF
abundance: .; j_gene: TRBJ2-2; v_gene: TRBV7-2; d_gene: .; CDR3nt: TGTGCCAGCAGCGCGCGGGGGACAAACACCGGGGAGCTGTTTTTT; CDR3aa: CASSARGTNTGELFF
abundance: .; j_gene: TRBJ1-1; v_gene: TRBV5-4; d_gene: TRBD1; CDR3nt: TGTGCCAGCAGCTCCTACAGGGGATGGGGAGCTTTCTTT; CDR3aa: CASSSYRGWGAFF
abundance: .; j_gene: TRBJ2-5; v_gene: TRBV6-5; d_gene: .; CDR3nt: TGTGCCAGCAGCAGGGGTTACCAAGAGACCCAGTACTTC; CDR3aa: CASSRGYQETQYF
abundance: .; j_gene: TRBJ2-1; v_gene: TRBV7-9; d_gene: .; CDR3nt: TGTGCCAGCAGCTTAGTCTCGGCCGGTGAGCAGTTCTTC; CDR3aa: CASSLVSAGEQFF
abundance: .; j_gene: TRBJ2-7; v_gene: TRBV7-2; d_gene: TRBD1; CDR3nt: TGTGCCAGCAGCCCACGGGACAGGCCCCCCTACGAGCAGTACTTC; CDR3aa: CASSPRDRPPYEQYF
abundance: .; j_gene: TRBJ2-5; v_gene: TRBV7-6; d_gene: .; CDR3nt: TGTGCCAGCAGCCTTAGCTACGGCTTCCAAGAGACCCAGTACTTC; CDR3aa: CASSLSYGFQETQYF
abundance: .; j_gene: TRBJ1-3; v_gene: TRBV4-1; d_gene: .; CDR3nt: TGCGCCAGCAGCCAACTCGGACTGGCAAACTCTGGAAACACCATATATTTT; CDR3aa: CASSQLGLANSGNTIYF
abundance: .; j_gene: TRBJ1-1; v_gene: TRBV6-5; d_gene: .; CDR3nt: TGTGCCAGCAGTTCCGCAGAGGAAACTTTCTTT; CDR3aa: CASSSAEETFF
abundance: .; j_gene: TRBJ2-2; v_gene: TRBV4-2; d_gene: .; CDR3nt: TGTGCCAGCAGCCAAGACAGCGTTGGGACCGGGGAGCTGTTTTTT; CDR3aa: CASSQDSVGTGELFF
abundance: few; j_gene: TRBJ1-4; v_gene: TRBV7-8; d_gene: .; CDR3nt: TGTGCCAGCAGCTTAGCCCATAGTGAAAAACTGTTTTTT; CDR3aa: CASSLAHSEKLFF
abundance: .; j_gene: TRBJ2-7; v_gene: TRBV10-3; d_gene: .; CDR3nt: TGTGCCATCAGGGACTCTCTTAGCTCCTACGAGCAGTACTTC; CDR3aa: CAIRDSLSSYEQYF
abundance: .; j_gene: TRBJ2-6; v_gene: TRBV5-1; d_gene: .; CDR3nt: TGCGCCAGCAGCTTAGCACACTCTGGGGCCAACGTCCTGACTTTC; CDR3aa: CASSLAHSGANVLTF
abundance: .; j_gene: TRBJ1-6; v_gene: TRBV5-1; d_gene: TRBD1; CDR3nt: TGCGCCAGCAGCGCCGACAGGGAATATTCACCCCTCCACTTT; CDR3aa: CASSADREYSPLHF